These T cell receptor beta chains were read from a single sample in a study of cytomegalovirus exposure and HLA in healthy donors. Clones were read by immunoSEQ multiplex PCR, and TCRdb kept only the in-frame ones, dropping some. This sample has about 60,000 clones; about 80% occur once, and the top ten carry more than 3%. Sequencing was carried out using PBMCs. The receptors come from a woman between 40 and 55 years old in good health and CMV-seropositive. Both conserved end residues are part of each CDR3. A D gene is named only where the DNA matches it firmly. The size field is filled for only some rows; it gives once, few, many or a size class.

V gene	J gene	clone size	D gene	CDR3 protein	CDR3 DNA
TRBV4-1	TRBJ1-5	.	TRBD1	CASSQDPDRGNVFSQPQHF	TGCGCCAGCAGCCAAGACCCTGACAGGGGCAACGTCTTCAGTCAGCCCCAGCATTTT
TRBV7-9	TRBJ2-3	.	.	CASSSAGTSAQYF	TGTGCCAGCAGCTCCGCCGGGACTTCGGCGCAGTATTTT
TRBV19	TRBJ2-1	.	.	CASSSPGGAVYNEQFF	TGTGCCAGTAGTTCCCCGGGCGGGGCGGTATACAATGAGCAGTTCTTC
TRBV7-3	TRBJ2-2	.	TRBD2	CASSLMGGAGELFF	TGTGCCAGCAGCTTAATGGGGGGGGCCGGGGAGCTGTTTTTT
TRBV30	TRBJ2-2	.	TRBD1	CAWSVQGTGELFF	TGTGCCTGGAGTGTACAGGGGACCGGGGAGCTGTTTTTT
TRBV5-8	TRBJ1-1	.	.	CASSLQMNTEAFF	TGTGCCAGCAGCTTACAGATGAACACTGAAGCTTTCTTT
TRBV5-6	TRBJ1-1	.	TRBD1	CASSLRTGEAFF	TGTGCCAGCAGCTTGAGGACAGGAGAAGCTTTCTTT
TRBV12-5	TRBJ1-3	.	.	CASGFSSGNTIYF	TGTGCTAGTGGATTCTCCTCTGGAAACACCATATATTTT
TRBV4-1	TRBJ1-2	.	TRBD1	CASSQGVSQGAKNYGYTF	TGCGCCAGCAGCCAAGGGGTTTCGCAGGGGGCTAAGAACTATGGCTACACCTTC
TRBV7-9	TRBJ1-2	.	TRBD1	CSSSPSTGSYTFYGYTF	TGTTCCAGCAGCCCTTCGACAGGGTCCTACACCTTCTATGGCTACACCTTC
TRBV7-6	TRBJ2-1	.	.	CASSLVQAYNEQFF	TGTGCCAGCAGCTTAGTTCAGGCGTACAATGAGCAGTTCTTC
TRBV11-2	TRBJ2-3	.	TRBD1	CASSSPRRVRGRGYF	TGTGCCAGCAGCTCCCCCCGACGGGTGAGGGGGCGCGGGTATTTT
TRBV21-1	TRBJ2-1	.	.	CASTSSVHNEQFF	TGTGCCAGCACCTCTAGCGTCCACAATGAGCAGTTCTTC
TRBV19	TRBJ2-7	.	TRBD1	CASSQGEWSEQYF	TGTGCCAGTTCACAGGGGGAATGGTCCGAGCAGTACTTC
TRBV2	TRBJ2-2	.	TRBD2	CASSVLGTSIIGAGELFF	TGTGCCAGCAGTGTTTTGGGGACTAGCATTATCGGCGCCGGGGAGCTGTTTTTT
TRBV5-4	TRBJ2-3	.	TRBD2	CASSSGTSADTQYF	TGTGCCAGCAGCTCCGGGACTAGCGCAGATACGCAGTATTTT
TRBV4-1	TRBJ1-4	.	TRBD1	CASSQEGTGDEKLFF	TGCGCCAGCAGCCAAGAAGGGACAGGGGATGAAAAACTGTTTTTT
TRBV11-3	TRBJ1-1	.	TRBD1	CASSQDRGTEAFF	TGTGCCAGCAGCCAAGACAGGGGCACTGAAGCTTTCTTT
TRBV9	TRBJ2-7	few	TRBD2	CASSVEAGGYEQYF	TGTGCCAGCAGCGTAGAAGCGGGGGGGTACGAGCAGTACTTC
TRBV9	TRBJ1-2	.	TRBD1	CASSVDGRGQGSIGYTF	TGTGCCAGCAGCGTAGATGGTCGGGGACAGGGCTCCATTGGCTACACCTTC
TRBV30	TRBJ1-1	.	.	CAWSVTAFCEAFF	TGTGCCTGGAGTGTAACAGCCTTTTGTGAAGCTTTCTTT
TRBV25-1	TRBJ2-6	few	.	CASGRTGANVLTF	TGTGCCAGCGGTAGAACTGGGGCCAACGTCCTGACTTTC
TRBV30	TRBJ2-3	few	TRBD2	CAWSVFPSGGTDTQYF	TGTGCCTGGAGTGTATTCCCGAGCGGGGGCACAGATACGCAGTATTTT
TRBV5-1	TRBJ2-5	.	TRBD2	CASSFGLAGFQETQYF	TGCGCCAGCAGCTTCGGACTAGCGGGGTTTCAAGAGACCCAGTACTTC
TRBV14	TRBJ2-3	.	TRBD2	CASSLTGLGGDTQYF	TGTGCCAGCAGCTTAACAGGTTTGGGGGGGGATACGCAGTATTTT
TRBV6-5	TRBJ1-1	few	TRBD1	CASSSDRESHTEAFF	TGTGCCAGCAGTAGCGACAGGGAATCCCACACTGAAGCTTTCTTT
TRBV7-2	TRBJ1-1	.	.	CASSLAAAMNTEAFF	TGTGCCAGCAGCTTAGCGGCGGCGATGAACACTGAAGCTTTCTTT
TRBV6-5	TRBJ1-2	.	.	CASSYGANYGYTF	TGTGCCAGCAGTTACGGGGCGAACTATGGCTACACCTTT
TRBV18	TRBJ2-5	few	TRBD1	CASSPYRGQETQYF	TGTGCCAGCTCACCGTACAGGGGTCAAGAGACCCAGTACTTC
TRBV21-1	TRBJ2-2	few	.	CASSKGGQGAPRSETGELFF	TGTGCCAGCAGCAAAGGGGGACAGGGGGCGCCCCGTTCGGAAACCGGGGAGCTGTTTTTT
TRBV11-2	TRBJ2-7	.	TRBD2	CASSLRRGASGEQYF	TGTGCCAGCAGCTTAAGGCGGGGGGCCTCGGGAGAGCAGTACTTC
TRBV18	TRBJ1-3	.	.	CASSAQSSGNTIYF	TGTGCCAGCTCAGCACAGAGCTCTGGAAACACCATATATTTT
TRBV5-1	TRBJ2-3	.	TRBD2	CASSHNPSGGATDTQYF	TGCGCCAGCAGCCATAATCCCAGCGGGGGGGCCACAGATACGCAGTATTTT
TRBV19	TRBJ2-7	.	TRBD1	CASRQLGTGDYEQYF	TGTGCCAGTAGGCAGCTCGGGACAGGGGACTACGAGCAGTACTTC
TRBV4-3	TRBJ1-2	.	.	CASSQVGRGHGYTF	TGCGCCAGCAGCCAAGTTGGCAGGGGTCATGGCTACACCTTC
TRBV19	TRBJ2-3	.	.	CASSPWAGSDTQYF	TGTGCCAGTAGTCCGTGGGCGGGGTCAGATACGCAGTATTTT